Detailed here is one T cell receptor beta chain. Its target is unknown. The data were obtained in a study of CD8+ T cells in alopecia areata. Study at large: Treated patients were dosed with oral tofacitinib, taking 5 to 10 mg twice daily. Tofacitinib ran for 6 to 18 months before 6 months off drug.

cDNA reverse transcribed from extracted RNA served as the sequencing template. Sequenced by immunoSEQ multiplex PCR; TCRdb stores in-frame clones only, minus some. Here the sample spans about 180,000 clones, about 70% being singletons. Study outcomes and limitations: Scalp lesions, especially in alopecia totalis/universalis, had higher clonality than normal scalp. Mice showed clearer TCR sharing than patients did, a gap that was possibly HLA-related.

This receptor was obtained from a human donor with alopecia areata. This specimen was CD8+ T cells sorted from blood, taken at week 0.

CDR3 protein: CASIAGTNTGELFF. The CDR3 DNA sequence: TGTGCCAGCATTGCAGGGACGAACACCGGGGAGCTGTTTTTT. J is TRBJ2-2 and V is TRBV6-5; D is possibly TRBD1 (5 bases). Trimming took off 7 bases at V and 0 bases at J, with 9 bases between the two ends. From germline, CDR1 is MNHEY and CDR2 SVGAGI. The CDR3 contains 14 residues.